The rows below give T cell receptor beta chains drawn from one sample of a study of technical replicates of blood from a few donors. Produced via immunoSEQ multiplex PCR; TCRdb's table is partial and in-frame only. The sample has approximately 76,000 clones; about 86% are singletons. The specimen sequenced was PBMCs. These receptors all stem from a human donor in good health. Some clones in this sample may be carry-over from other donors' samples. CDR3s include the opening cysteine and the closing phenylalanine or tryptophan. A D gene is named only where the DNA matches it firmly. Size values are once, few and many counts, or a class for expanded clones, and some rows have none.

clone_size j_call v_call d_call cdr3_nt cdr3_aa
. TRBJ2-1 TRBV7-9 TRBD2 TGTGCCAGCAGCTTAGTCGGACTAGCGAGATACAATGAGCAGTTCTTC CASSLVGLARYNEQFF
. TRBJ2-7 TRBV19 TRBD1 TGTGCCAGTACCGATTTCGGGACAGGGTCGGGCGAGCAGTACTTC CASTDFGTGSGEQYF
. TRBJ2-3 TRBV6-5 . TGTGCCAGCAGTTACTCTGCGGGGACGCAGTATTTT CASSYSAGTQYF
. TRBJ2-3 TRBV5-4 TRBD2 TGTGCCAGCAGCTGGGGGACTAGCGGGGCCACAGATACGCAGTATTTT CASSWGTSGATDTQYF
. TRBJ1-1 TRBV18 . TGTGCCAGCTCACCGCGCACAGGGTACTTCGCTGAAGCTTTCTTT CASSPRTGYFAEAFF
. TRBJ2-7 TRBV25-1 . TGTGCCAGCAGTGCGTCATTGGACAGCTACGAGCAGTACTTC CASSASLDSYEQYF
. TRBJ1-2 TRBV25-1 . TGTGCCAGCAGTGAATTTGGAGGGGCCGGGGGCTACACCTTC CASSEFGGAGGYTF
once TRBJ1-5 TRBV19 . TGTGCCAGTAGATACCGGGACATCAATAGCAATCAGCCCCAGCATTTT CASRYRDINSNQPQHF
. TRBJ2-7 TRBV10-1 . TGCGCCAGCATCATAGGCCGGGTCGAGAGCTCCTACGAGCAGTACTTC CASIIGRVESSYEQYF
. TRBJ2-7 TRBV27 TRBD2 TGTGCCAGCAGTTTATCGGGGACTAGCGGGTTCTACGAGCAGTACTTC CASSLSGTSGFYEQYF
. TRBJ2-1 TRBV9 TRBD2 TGTGCCAGCAGCGAGGGACTAGCGGAGTTCTCCTACAATGAGCAGTTCTTC CASSEGLAEFSYNEQFF
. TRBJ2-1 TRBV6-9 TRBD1 TGTGCCAGTTTACCGGGACAGGGGTTCGATGAGCAGTTCTTC CASLPGQGFDEQFF
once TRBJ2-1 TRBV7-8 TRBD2 TGTGCCAGCAGCTTAGTGGGAGCGGGAGGGATCTACAATGAGCAGTTCTTC CASSLVGAGGIYNEQFF
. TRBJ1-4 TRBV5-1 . TGCGCCAGCAGAACAGACAGACTTAATGAAAAACTGTTTTTT CASRTDRLNEKLFF
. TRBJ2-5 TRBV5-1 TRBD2 TGCGCCAGCAGCTTGGCCGGGCGGGAGGGGGAGACCCAGTACTTC CASSLAGREGETQYF
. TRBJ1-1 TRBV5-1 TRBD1 TGCGCCAGCAGCACGACAGGGGGCCGATGGAACACTGAAGCTTTCTTT CASSTTGGRWNTEAFF
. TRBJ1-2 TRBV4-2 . TGTGCCAGCAGCCAAGATCCGGGGAACTATGGCTACACCTTC CASSQDPGNYGYTF
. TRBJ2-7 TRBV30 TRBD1 TGTGCCTGGAGTGTACGGGACAGCTTCTACGAGCAGTACTTC CAWSVRDSFYEQYF
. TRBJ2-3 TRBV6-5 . TGTGCCAGCAGTTCAGGGGATACGCAGTATTTT CASSSGDTQYF